The sequence of this T cell receptor beta chain was determined in a study of T cell responses to AZD1222 COVID-19 vaccine. Comment on this clone: Its cognate antigen is unknown.

Sequencing used immunoSEQ multiplex PCR; TCRdb keeps in-frame clones, though not all of them. The sample contains around 58,000 clones, roughly 80% of which appear only once. Study results and caveats: Females made up more of the donors, who were largely white British, and clonal diversity may have come out too low.

CDR1 MGHRA and CDR2 YSYEKL come from the germline V gene. The CDR3 totals 14 residues. The V and J ends lost 2 bases and 5 bases respectively, with 9 bases between them. Here the sequenced sample was peripheral blood, taken on day 0 of AZD1222 vaccination. This receptor was obtained from an adult in good health. V and J are TRBV4-1 and TRBJ1-4, with D uncertain. CDR3 coding DNA: TGCGCCAGCAGCCAAAGAGCGGGGAATGAAAAACTGTTTTTT. Its translation: CASSQRAGNEKLFF.